The text below deals with one TCR beta chain. Its target is unknown. These data come from a study of brain metastases from non-small cell lung cancer. Study-level points and caveats: Compared with their matched primary tumors, approximately 68% of brain metastases showed expanded T-cell clones. TCR repertoires overlapped largely between brain metastases and matched primaries. T-cell infiltration was lower in brain metastases than primaries (P < 0.001).

The CDR3 loop spans 15 amino acids. V was pared by 3 bases and J by 5 bases, with 7 bases of the junction left unmatched. Germline V gene sequence: CDR1 KGHDR, CDR2 SFDVKD. Produced via immunoSEQ multiplex PCR; TCRdb's table is partial and in-frame only. The sample yields more than 1,500 clones, around nine tenths seen once. Sample: tissue from a brain metastasis. This sequence originates from a donor at least 40 years old with non-small cell lung cancer. This chain links TRBV24-1 with TRBJ2-5, with TRBD1 matching 8 bases. CDR3 in amino acids: CATSDPGQAAETQYF. Written as DNA, the CDR3 is TGTGCCACCAGTGATCCGGGACAGGCTGCGGAGACCCAGTACTTC.